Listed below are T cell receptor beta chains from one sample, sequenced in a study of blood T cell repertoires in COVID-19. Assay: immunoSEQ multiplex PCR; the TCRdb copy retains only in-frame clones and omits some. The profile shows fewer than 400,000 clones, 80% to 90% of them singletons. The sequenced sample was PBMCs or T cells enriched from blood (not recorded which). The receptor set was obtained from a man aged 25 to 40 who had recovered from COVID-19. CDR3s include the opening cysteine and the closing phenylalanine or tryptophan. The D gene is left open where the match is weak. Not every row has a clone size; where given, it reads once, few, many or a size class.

CDR3 DNA: TGTGCCAGCAGCTTGTTAGGAGTTTATGGCTACACCTTC; CDR3 protein: CASSLLGVYGYTF; D gene: NA; J gene: TRBJ1-2; V gene: TRBV5-4; clone size: NA
CDR3 DNA: TGTGCCAGCTCTCAGAGGGCAGGGGGCGCGTTTGAAGGCTACACCTTC; CDR3 protein: CASSQRAGGAFEGYTF; D gene: TRBD1; J gene: TRBJ1-2; V gene: TRBV18; clone size: once
CDR3 DNA: TGTGCCAGCAGTTATAGACAGCTAGACGGCTACACCTTC; CDR3 protein: CASSYRQLDGYTF; D gene: NA; J gene: TRBJ1-2; V gene: TRBV6-2/TRBV6-3; clone size: once
CDR3 DNA: TGTGCCAGCAGCTTAGTGAGTCAGCCCCAGCATTTT; CDR3 protein: CASSLVSQPQHF; D gene: NA; J gene: TRBJ1-5; V gene: TRBV7-8; clone size: NA
CDR3 DNA: TGTGCCAGCAGCCAGCAGCGGGGGGTAAATGAGCAGTTCTTC; CDR3 protein: CASSQQRGVNEQFF; D gene: TRBD2; J gene: TRBJ2-1; V gene: TRBV14; clone size: NA
CDR3 DNA: TGCAGCGTTGTAAGGGGGTTCGGCGAGACCCAGTACTTC; CDR3 protein: CSVVRGFGETQYF; D gene: NA; J gene: TRBJ2-5; V gene: TRBV29-1; clone size: NA
CDR3 DNA: TGTGCCAGCAGCGACAGGGGTTTTAACTATGGCTACACCTTC; CDR3 protein: CASSDRGFNYGYTF; D gene: TRBD1; J gene: TRBJ1-2; V gene: TRBV6-5; clone size: NA
CDR3 DNA: TGTGCCAGCAGCCTCTCCTATCCCCTAGCGGGGGGGACAGATACGCAGTATTTT; CDR3 protein: CASSLSYPLAGGTDTQYF; D gene: TRBD2; J gene: TRBJ2-3; V gene: TRBV3-1/TRBV3-2; clone size: NA
CDR3 DNA: TGTGCCAGTAGTACCCTTTGGGACAGCGGCTACGGGCAGTACTTC; CDR3 protein: CASSTLWDSGYGQYF; D gene: TRBD1; J gene: TRBJ2-7; V gene: TRBV19; clone size: once
CDR3 DNA: TGTGCCAGCAGTTCTCGCAGGGTGTCCTATGGCTACACCTTC; CDR3 protein: CASSSRRVSYGYTF; D gene: NA; J gene: TRBJ1-2; V gene: TRBV9; clone size: NA
CDR3 DNA: TGTGCCAGCTCACCGGCCTTGAACACTGAAGCTTTCTTT; CDR3 protein: CASSPALNTEAFF; D gene: NA; J gene: TRBJ1-1; V gene: TRBV18; clone size: NA
CDR3 DNA: TGTGCCAGCAGACCCTACAGGACAGGGATCTCTGGGGCCAACGTCCTGACTTTC; CDR3 protein: CASRPYRTGISGANVLTF; D gene: TRBD1; J gene: TRBJ2-6; V gene: TRBV27; clone size: NA
CDR3 DNA: TGTGCCAGCAGCTTAGGGGCGGGGGGCTACCAAGAGACCCAGTACTTC; CDR3 protein: CASSLGAGGYQETQYF; D gene: TRBD2; J gene: TRBJ2-5; V gene: TRBV7-6; clone size: NA
CDR3 DNA: TGTGCCAGCAGTTCTGCCCGGGGTCAGCCCCAGCATTTT; CDR3 protein: CASSSARGQPQHF; D gene: NA; J gene: TRBJ1-5; V gene: TRBV27; clone size: NA
CDR3 DNA: TGTGCCAGCAGCAAAGGGGGCTTTTCTACCAATGAGCAGTTCTTC; CDR3 protein: CASSKGGFSTNEQFF; D gene: TRBD1; J gene: TRBJ2-1; V gene: TRBV2; clone size: NA
CDR3 DNA: TGCAGCGTCGCGGGGTGGCCCTCTGGAAACACCATATATTTT; CDR3 protein: CSVAGWPSGNTIYF; D gene: NA; J gene: TRBJ1-3; V gene: TRBV29-1; clone size: once
CDR3 DNA: TGTGCCAGTAGTATTCTTAGAGGGGGCATAGGACAGCCCCAGCATTTT; CDR3 protein: CASSILRGGIGQPQHF; D gene: TRBD1; J gene: TRBJ1-5; V gene: TRBV19; clone size: NA
CDR3 DNA: TGTGCCAGCAGCCAAGTGTGGGGGGATGACACTGAAGCTTTCTTT; CDR3 protein: CASSQVWGDDTEAFF; D gene: NA; J gene: TRBJ1-1; V gene: TRBV3-1/TRBV3-2; clone size: NA
CDR3 DNA: TGTGCCAGCAGCTACCGGACAGGGCAATCTGGAAACACCATATATTTT; CDR3 protein: CASSYRTGQSGNTIYF; D gene: TRBD1; J gene: TRBJ1-3; V gene: TRBV7-9; clone size: NA
CDR3 DNA: TGTGCCAGCAGATCGCAGGGGGCCACTGAAGCTTTCTTT; CDR3 protein: CASRSQGATEAFF; D gene: TRBD1; J gene: TRBJ1-1; V gene: TRBV6-5; clone size: NA
CDR3 DNA: TGTGCCAGCAGTTTTGGAAAGCGCCTTTCCACTGAAGCTTTCTTT; CDR3 protein: CASSFGKRLSTEAFF; D gene: NA; J gene: TRBJ1-1; V gene: TRBV27; clone size: NA
CDR3 DNA: TGTGCCAGCAGCAGCGGACTAGCGGCCACAGATACGCAGTATTTT; CDR3 protein: CASSSGLAATDTQYF; D gene: TRBD2; J gene: TRBJ2-3; V gene: TRBV6-5; clone size: NA
CDR3 DNA: TGCGCCAGCAGCTCGGACAGGGGCACAGATACGCAGTATTTT; CDR3 protein: CASSSDRGTDTQYF; D gene: TRBD1; J gene: TRBJ2-3; V gene: TRBV5-1; clone size: NA
CDR3 DNA: TGCGCCAGCAGCTTGGGGCAGGGGGCTAGCACAGATACGCAGTATTTT; CDR3 protein: CASSLGQGASTDTQYF; D gene: TRBD1; J gene: TRBJ2-3; V gene: TRBV5-1; clone size: NA
CDR3 DNA: TGCAGTGCTAGAGGCGGTGGCTACACCTTC; CDR3 protein: CSARGGGYTF; D gene: NA; J gene: TRBJ1-2; V gene: TRBV20-1; clone size: NA
CDR3 DNA: TGTGCCAGCAATGAAGTAGACAGATTCAATCAGCCCCAGCATTTT; CDR3 protein: CASNEVDRFNQPQHF; D gene: NA; J gene: TRBJ1-5; V gene: TRBV6-1; clone size: NA
CDR3 DNA: TGCGCCAGCAGCCGACGGACAGGGGGTTATGAAAAACTGTTTTTT; CDR3 protein: CASSRRTGGYEKLFF; D gene: TRBD1; J gene: TRBJ1-4; V gene: TRBV4-1; clone size: NA
CDR3 DNA: TGTGCCATCAGTGAGTCGAGGGGAACTAGCGGGGGGGCACGCAATGAGCAGTTCTTC; CDR3 protein: CAISESRGTSGGARNEQFF; D gene: TRBD2; J gene: TRBJ2-1; V gene: TRBV10-3; clone size: NA
CDR3 DNA: TGTGCTAGTGGTTACGAGTTGAGGGGCTACACCTTC; CDR3 protein: CASGYELRGYTF; D gene: NA; J gene: TRBJ1-2; V gene: TRBV12-5; clone size: once
CDR3 DNA: TGTGCCAGCAAGAGGGATTACACTGAAGCTTTCTTT; CDR3 protein: CASKRDYTEAFF; D gene: NA; J gene: TRBJ1-1; V gene: TRBV6-5; clone size: once
CDR3 DNA: TGTGCCATCAGCCAGACAGGGCAAGAGACCCAGTACTTC; CDR3 protein: CAISQTGQETQYF; D gene: TRBD1; J gene: TRBJ2-5; V gene: TRBV10-3; clone size: few
CDR3 DNA: TGTGCCAGCAGCCCAGGGGCTAGCGGGGGATACAATGAGCAGTTCTTC; CDR3 protein: CASSPGASGGYNEQFF; D gene: TRBD2; J gene: TRBJ2-1; V gene: TRBV7-3; clone size: NA
CDR3 DNA: TGTGCCAGCAGCTCGAGGCCCGGGGGGCCGAGCGAGCAGTACTTC; CDR3 protein: CASSSRPGGPSEQYF; D gene: NA; J gene: TRBJ2-7; V gene: TRBV5-5; clone size: NA
CDR3 DNA: TGTGCCACCAGCAGAGAAAAGGGAGGCTACGAGCAGTACTTC; CDR3 protein: CATSREKGGYEQYF; D gene: NA; J gene: TRBJ2-7; V gene: TRBV15; clone size: NA
CDR3 DNA: TGTGCCAGCAGCGTAGGCAGTGACTATGGCTACACCTTC; CDR3 protein: CASSVGSDYGYTF; D gene: NA; J gene: TRBJ1-2; V gene: TRBV9; clone size: NA
CDR3 DNA: TGTGCCAGCAGTATTTTAGGGGGCTTCTACAATGAGCAGTTCTTC; CDR3 protein: CASSILGGFYNEQFF; D gene: TRBD1; J gene: TRBJ2-1; V gene: TRBV3-1/TRBV3-2; clone size: NA
CDR3 DNA: TGTGCCAGCAGCCCCGGGTCGGGGATGAACACTGAAGCTTTCTTT; CDR3 protein: CASSPGSGMNTEAFF; D gene: NA; J gene: TRBJ1-1; V gene: TRBV4-2; clone size: NA
CDR3 DNA: TGTGCCACCAGTGCCCAGTTGCCTCCCACAGATACGCAGTATTTT; CDR3 protein: CATSAQLPPTDTQYF; D gene: NA; J gene: TRBJ2-3; V gene: TRBV15; clone size: NA
CDR3 DNA: TGTGCCAGTAGGCCCATGGGGAGTAATGAAAAACTGTTTTTT; CDR3 protein: CASRPMGSNEKLFF; D gene: NA; J gene: TRBJ1-4; V gene: TRBV19; clone size: NA
CDR3 DNA: TGCGCCAGCAGCCAAGTTAAAGACAGCTACTACGAGCAGTACTTC; CDR3 protein: CASSQVKDSYYEQYF; D gene: NA; J gene: TRBJ2-7; V gene: TRBV4-1; clone size: NA
CDR3 DNA: TGTGCCATCAGTGAGTCTAACTGGGACAGACACACTGAAGCTTTCTTT; CDR3 protein: CAISESNWDRHTEAFF; D gene: TRBD1; J gene: TRBJ1-1; V gene: TRBV10-3; clone size: NA
CDR3 DNA: TGTGCCAGCAAATTCACAGGGGGCCCTGAGACCCAGTACTTC; CDR3 protein: CASKFTGGPETQYF; D gene: TRBD1; J gene: TRBJ2-5; V gene: TRBV7-2; clone size: NA
CDR3 DNA: TGTGCCAGCAGTTGGGCGGACAGGGGGCACTCACCCCTCCACTTT; CDR3 protein: CASSWADRGHSPLHF; D gene: TRBD1; J gene: TRBJ1-6; V gene: TRBV6-5; clone size: few
CDR3 DNA: TGTGCCAGCAGCGACAGGGTGGGCACTGAAGCTTTCTTT; CDR3 protein: CASSDRVGTEAFF; D gene: TRBD1; J gene: TRBJ1-1; V gene: TRBV27; clone size: NA
CDR3 DNA: TGTGCCAGCAGCCAAGAAGAAACAGGGGGCGACTATGGCTACACCTTC; CDR3 protein: CASSQEETGGDYGYTF; D gene: TRBD1; J gene: TRBJ1-2; V gene: TRBV4-2; clone size: NA
CDR3 DNA: TGTGCCATCACCGAGGGACAGGAGAGCATCTATGGCTACACCTTC; CDR3 protein: CAITEGQESIYGYTF; D gene: TRBD1; J gene: TRBJ1-2; V gene: TRBV19; clone size: NA
CDR3 DNA: TGTGCCAGCAGCCCACACGGACAGGGGCAGGAGACCCAGTACTTC; CDR3 protein: CASSPHGQGQETQYF; D gene: TRBD1; J gene: TRBJ2-5; V gene: TRBV7-2; clone size: once
CDR3 DNA: TGTGCCAGCAGCCAAGTAAGTACAGGGATTTACGAGCAGTACTTC; CDR3 protein: CASSQVSTGIYEQYF; D gene: NA; J gene: TRBJ2-7; V gene: TRBV4-2; clone size: once
CDR3 DNA: TGTGCCGGACGGACAGACTACAATGAGCAGTTCTTC; CDR3 protein: CAGRTDYNEQFF; D gene: NA; J gene: TRBJ2-1; V gene: TRBV2; clone size: NA
CDR3 DNA: TGTGCCAGCTCACACTCAGGGACAGGGCGTGAAAAACTGTTTTTT; CDR3 protein: CASSHSGTGREKLFF; D gene: TRBD1; J gene: TRBJ1-4; V gene: TRBV18; clone size: NA
CDR3 DNA: TGTGCCATCAAAGGGACAGTTGTCTCCTACGAGCAGTACTTC; CDR3 protein: CAIKGTVVSYEQYF; D gene: TRBD1; J gene: TRBJ2-7; V gene: TRBV10-3; clone size: NA
CDR3 DNA: TGTGCCAGCTCCCTAGGGGGCTTCTATGGCTACACCTTC; CDR3 protein: CASSLGGFYGYTF; D gene: TRBD1; J gene: TRBJ1-2; V gene: TRBV6-5; clone size: once
CDR3 DNA: TGTGCCAGCAGCTACGCCGGGACAGCGAACACTGAAGCTTTCTTT; CDR3 protein: CASSYAGTANTEAFF; D gene: TRBD1; J gene: TRBJ1-1; V gene: TRBV6-5; clone size: NA
CDR3 DNA: TGCGCCAGCAACCCCCGGGGTGTAGGAAACTATGGCTACACCTTC; CDR3 protein: CASNPRGVGNYGYTF; D gene: NA; J gene: TRBJ1-2; V gene: TRBV5-1; clone size: NA
CDR3 DNA: TGTGCCAGCAGCTACACAGGGGGCTGGGAAGCTTTCTTT; CDR3 protein: CASSYTGGWEAFF; D gene: TRBD1; J gene: TRBJ1-1; V gene: TRBV7-2; clone size: NA
CDR3 DNA: TGTGCCAGCAGCTTGGGGGGCGGGGGAGGCGAGACCCAGTACTTC; CDR3 protein: CASSLGGGGGETQYF; D gene: TRBD2; J gene: TRBJ2-5; V gene: TRBV5-4; clone size: NA
CDR3 DNA: TGTGCCAGCAGAGAACGACAGGATGCTACCTACGAGCAGTACTTC; CDR3 protein: CASRERQDATYEQYF; D gene: NA; J gene: TRBJ2-7; V gene: TRBV13; clone size: NA
CDR3 DNA: TGTGCCAGCAGCCCAGGACTAGCGGGGGCCCTCACCGGGGAGCTGTTTTTT; CDR3 protein: CASSPGLAGALTGELFF; D gene: TRBD2; J gene: TRBJ2-2; V gene: TRBV9; clone size: NA
CDR3 DNA: TGTGCCAGCAGCCTTTATCCCGGGACAGGGTCCAATGAGCAGTTCTTC; CDR3 protein: CASSLYPGTGSNEQFF; D gene: TRBD1; J gene: TRBJ2-1; V gene: TRBV6-4; clone size: few
CDR3 DNA: TGCGCCAGCAGCGGGGCGCTGAACACTGAAGCTTTCTTT; CDR3 protein: CASSGALNTEAFF; D gene: NA; J gene: TRBJ1-1; V gene: TRBV5-1; clone size: NA